This T cell receptor (beta chain) came from a study of T cell responses to AZD1222 COVID-19 vaccine. General observations from the study: Among spike-specific TCRs, nearly half reportedly target unmutated variant regions. Most donors were white British, females outnumbered males, and clonal diversity was possibly underestimated. Vaccine-associated CD4 TCRs ranged over spike, dominating at 160-218 and 743-854. The repertoires were collected only after the peak T cell response.

This CDR3 has 15 amino acids. CDR1 is SGHRS and CDR2 is YFSETQ in the germline V gene. V lost 0 bases and J lost 0, with 10 bases in between. Worth noting for this clone: Antigen unknown.

Clones were read by immunoSEQ multiplex PCR, and TCRdb kept only the in-frame ones, dropping some. Altogether 150,000 to 200,000 clones are present, around 94% being singletons, with the ten largest covering 2% to 3%. This clonotype was obtained from an adult in good health. Sequencing used peripheral blood, obtained on day 0 of AZD1222 vaccination. The gene calls are TRBV5-1 and TRBJ2-7; no clear D gene. As DNA, the CDR3 is TGCGCCAGCAGCTTGGCCAGCGATAGCTCCTACGAGCAGTACTTC. Translation gives CASSLASDSSYEQYF.